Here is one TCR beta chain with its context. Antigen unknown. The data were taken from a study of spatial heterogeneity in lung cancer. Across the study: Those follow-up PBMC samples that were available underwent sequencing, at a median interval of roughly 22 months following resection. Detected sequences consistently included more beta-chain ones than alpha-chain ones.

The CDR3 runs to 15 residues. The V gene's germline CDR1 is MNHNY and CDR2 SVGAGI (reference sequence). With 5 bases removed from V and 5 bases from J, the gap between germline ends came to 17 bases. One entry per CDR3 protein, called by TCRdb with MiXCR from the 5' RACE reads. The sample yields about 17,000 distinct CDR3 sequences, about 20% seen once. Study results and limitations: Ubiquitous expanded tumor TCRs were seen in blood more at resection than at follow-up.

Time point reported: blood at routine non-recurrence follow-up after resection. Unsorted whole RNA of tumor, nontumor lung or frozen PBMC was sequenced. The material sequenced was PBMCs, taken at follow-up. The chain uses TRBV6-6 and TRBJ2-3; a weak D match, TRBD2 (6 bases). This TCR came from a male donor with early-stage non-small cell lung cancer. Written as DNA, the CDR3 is TGTGCCAGCAGTAAACTCAAGGGCGGGGTAGATACGCAGTATTTT. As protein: CASSKLKGGVDTQYF.